Listed below are T cell receptor beta chains from one sample, sequenced in a study of T cell changes during pregnancy in multiple sclerosis. Repertoires were generated with immunoSEQ multiplex PCR, while TCRdb's copy carries only in-frame clones and drops some. Counted here are 78,000 or so clones, just over 90% occurring once; the ten biggest clones make up 2% to 3%. The source material was peripheral blood, sampled before pregnancy. The receptors were sampled from a female donor with multiple sclerosis, enrolled in a pregnancy study. The CDR3 runs from the conserved cysteine through the conserved F or W. The D gene is left open where the match is weak. Clone size is not always given. Where it is, it says once, few, many or a class for expanded clones.

TRBD2 | TRBJ2-7 | NA | TRBV19 | TGTGCCAGTAGTGGGAGGACTAGCGGGAGCTACGAGCAGTACTTC | CASSGRTSGSYEQYF
NA | TRBJ2-7 | NA | TRBV7-9 | TGTGCCAGCAGCGCAGGGGACGAGCAGTACTTC | CASSAGDEQYF
TRBD1 | TRBJ1-5 | NA | TRBV7-9 | TGTGCCAGCAGCCCCTCGACAGGGAGCCCCCAGAATCAGCCCCAGCATTTT | CASSPSTGSPQNQPQHF
TRBD2 | TRBJ2-7 | NA | TRBV7-8 | TGTGCCAGCAGCACCAGGGGGACTAGCGGGTACCGCTCCTACGAGCAGTACTTC | CASSTRGTSGYRSYEQYF
NA | TRBJ1-2 | once | TRBV10-2 | TGCGCCCGCTACAGGGATCCGAATGGCTACACCTTC | CARYRDPNGYTF
TRBD2 | TRBJ2-3 | NA | TRBV7-9 | TGTGCCAGCAGCTTACTGGGGGGGAAAGATACGCAGTATTTT | CASSLLGGKDTQYF
TRBD2 | TRBJ2-3 | NA | TRBV9 | TGTGCCAGCAGCGAGACTAGCGGGGTCTTCTCAGATACGCAGTATTTT | CASSETSGVFSDTQYF
TRBD2 | TRBJ2-1 | NA | TRBV11-3 | TGTGCCAGCAGTTCCCACCCGGCCCCTAGCGGGAGTAAGGATGAGCAGTTCTTC | CASSSHPAPSGSKDEQFF
NA | TRBJ2-7 | NA | TRBV7-2 | TGTGCCAGCAGCTTATCTCTCTCCTACGAGCAGTACTTC | CASSLSLSYEQYF
TRBD2 | TRBJ2-3 | NA | TRBV27 | TGTGCCAGCAGTTTACTCCGAACGGGACTATCCGGAGATACGCAGTATTTT | CASSLLRTGLSGDTQYF
TRBD1 | TRBJ2-7 | NA | TRBV19 | TGTGCCAGTAGTCTAGGACAGGGCCCCCGCGACGAGCAGTACTTC | CASSLGQGPRDEQYF
NA | TRBJ1-1 | NA | TRBV4-2 | TGTGCCAGCAGCCAAGGTAACAGGGCGAGGGGTATGGACACTGAAGCTTTCTTT | CASSQGNRARGMDTEAFF
TRBD1 | TRBJ1-2 | NA | TRBV9 | TGTGCCAGCAGCGTAGGGCGAGGAGGGGGCGATGGCTACACCTTC | CASSVGRGGGDGYTF
NA | TRBJ2-1 | NA | TRBV7-2 | TGTGCCAGCAGCTTAGATAGTAAGGGGATATCTAGCAATGAGCAGTTCTTC | CASSLDSKGISSNEQFF
TRBD2 | TRBJ2-5 | NA | TRBV5-6 | TGTGCCAGCAGCCCTCCGGGACTAGCGGGAGTCCCGGCGGAGACCCAGTACTTC | CASSPPGLAGVPAETQYF
TRBD2 | TRBJ2-1 | NA | TRBV19 | TGTGCCAGTAGTATAAGGGCTAGCGGGAGGGGGCAGTTCTTC | CASSIRASGRGQFF
TRBD2 | TRBJ2-1 | NA | TRBV6-4 | TGTGCCAGCAGACCCGGGACTAGCGGCTACAATGAGCAGTTCTTC | CASRPGTSGYNEQFF
TRBD2 | TRBJ2-7 | NA | TRBV18 | TGTGCCAGCTCATTGACCGGGACTAGCAAACACGAGCAGTACTTC | CASSLTGTSKHEQYF
NA | TRBJ2-7 | NA | TRBV5-6 | TGTGCCAGCAGCTTGCCCACAGGGGAGGAAGGCTACGAGCAGTACTTC | CASSLPTGEEGYEQYF
TRBD1 | TRBJ2-7 | NA | TRBV28 | TGTGCCAGCAGTTTCACAGGGGTCTCCTACGAGCAGTACTTC | CASSFTGVSYEQYF
TRBD2 | TRBJ2-3 | NA | TRBV28 | TGTGCCAGCAGTTTATGGAGCGGGGTAGGCACAGATACGCAGTATTTT | CASSLWSGVGTDTQYF
TRBD2 | TRBJ2-1 | NA | TRBV27 | TGTGCCAGCAGTTTATTCGGCGGGAGGTCTTACAATGAGCAGTTCTTC | CASSLFGGRSYNEQFF
NA | TRBJ2-2 | NA | TRBV28 | TGTGCCAGCAGTACAACAACCCACTCGGGTTTAACCGGGGAGCTGTTTTTT | CASSTTTHSGLTGELFF
NA | TRBJ2-7 | NA | TRBV4-3 | TGCGCCAGCAGTGACGTGCCAGGGGGGACTGACGAGCAGTACTTC | CASSDVPGGTDEQYF
NA | TRBJ1-1 | NA | TRBV7-9 | TGTGCCAGCAGCTTTATGCCAGGTTTGGGTGCTTTCTTT | CASSFMPGLGAFF
NA | TRBJ1-1 | NA | TRBV5-3 | TGTGCCAGAAGCAGCCCTTCGATTAACACTGAAGCTTTCTTT | CARSSPSINTEAFF
NA | TRBJ2-7 | NA | TRBV7-9 | TGTGCCAGCAGCTTAACTACTACCTACGAGCAGTACTTC | CASSLTTTYEQYF
NA | TRBJ1-5 | once | TRBV5-6 | TGTGCCAGCAGCGGGGGACACCCGAATCAGCCCCGGCATTTT | CASSGGHPNQPRHF
NA | TRBJ2-1 | NA | TRBV11-3 | TGTGCCAGCAGCCATCTACTAGAAGATGAGCAGTTCTTC | CASSHLLEDEQFF
TRBD1 | TRBJ1-2 | NA | TRBV9 | TGTGCCAGCAGCGTAGGGCCCCAAGGGGGCGCTTCCTATGGCTACACCTTC | CASSVGPQGGASYGYTF
NA | TRBJ1-4 | NA | TRBV18 | TGTGCCAGCTCACCCCCGGGACAATACGAAAAACTGTTTTTT | CASSPPGQYEKLFF
TRBD2 | TRBJ2-1 | NA | TRBV7-6 | TGTGCCAGCAGCGTAATAGCGGGAGGCCGGTACAATGAGCAGTTCTTC | CASSVIAGGRYNEQFF
NA | TRBJ1-2 | few | TRBV28 | TGTGCCAGCACCATGGCAGCCGTCGGGGGGCGGATAGGGGGCTACACCTTC | CASTMAAVGGRIGGYTF
TRBD2 | TRBJ2-1 | NA | TRBV7-9 | TGTGCCAGCAGCTTGAAACTAGCGGCCAACAATGAGCAGTTCTTC | CASSLKLAANNEQFF
TRBD1 | TRBJ2-7 | NA | TRBV11-2 | TGTGCCAGCAGCTCCGTACGACAGGGAAGGTACGAGCAGTACTTC | CASSSVRQGRYEQYF
NA | TRBJ1-5 | NA | TRBV2 | TGTGCCAGCAGGGCGGGTTATAGTATCAATCAGCCCCAGCATTTT | CASRAGYSINQPQHF
TRBD2 | TRBJ2-7 | NA | TRBV4-3 | TGCGCCAGCAGCCAAACTAGCGCGAGCTCCTACGAGCAGTACTTC | CASSQTSASSYEQYF
TRBD1 | TRBJ1-1 | NA | TRBV30 | TGTGCCTGGAGTGTACGGCAGGGGGAGAGGGCTTTCTTT | CAWSVRQGERAFF
TRBD2 | TRBJ2-1 | NA | TRBV6-1 | TGTGCCAGCAGTGCTGCCCCTACTAGCGCCGGCGGAGACAATGAGCAGTTCTTC | CASSAAPTSAGGDNEQFF
NA | TRBJ1-4 | NA | TRBV18 | TGTGCCAGCTCACCGGACAGTCTCCCTAATGAAAAACTGTTTTTT | CASSPDSLPNEKLFF
NA | TRBJ2-1 | NA | TRBV10-3 | TGTGCCACCGCCCCGACTAGTCCCTACAATGAGCAGTTCTTC | CATAPTSPYNEQFF
TRBD1 | TRBJ2-2 | NA | TRBV7-9 | TGTGCCAGCAGTTCAGGGGGCCCGCGGCACACCGGGGAGCTGTTTTTT | CASSSGGPRHTGELFF
NA | TRBJ1-1 | NA | TRBV15 | TGTGCCACCAGCAGAGCGGCAGGGTCGGGCACTGAAGCTTTCTTT | CATSRAAGSGTEAFF
TRBD1 | TRBJ1-4 | NA | TRBV6-5 | TGTGCCAGCATCGGCGAGAGGGGGCGCGGAAAACTGTTTTTT | CASIGERGRGKLFF
TRBD1 | TRBJ2-2 | NA | TRBV7-8 | TGTGCCAGCAGCTTAGTTGGACAGGGGGAGGCCGGGGAGCTGTTTTTT | CASSLVGQGEAGELFF
NA | TRBJ2-1 | NA | TRBV11-2 | TGTGCCAGCAGCCCAGCGGCCAGCTACAATGAGCAGTTCTTC | CASSPAASYNEQFF
NA | TRBJ2-7 | NA | TRBV14 | TGTGCCAGCAGCCACAACTACGAGCAGTACTTC | CASSHNYEQYF
TRBD2 | TRBJ2-5 | NA | TRBV5-6 | TGTGCCAGCAGCTTGACTAGCGGGATCCAAGAGACCCAGTACTTC | CASSLTSGIQETQYF
NA | TRBJ1-1 | NA | TRBV5-4 | TGTGCCAGCAGCAAGGGACACATGAACACTGAAGCTTTCTTT | CASSKGHMNTEAFF
TRBD1 | TRBJ2-1 | NA | TRBV4-1 | TGCGCCAGCAGCCAAGATGAACAGGGGTCCCTATACAATGAGCAGTTCTTC | CASSQDEQGSLYNEQFF
NA | TRBJ2-7 | NA | TRBV5-6 | TGTGCCAGCAGCGTGACATACGAGCAGTACTTC | CASSVTYEQYF
TRBD1 | TRBJ1-5 | NA | TRBV4-1 | TGCGCCAGCAGCCAAGAAGAGGGGGCAAAGAAGCAGCCCCAGCATTTT | CASSQEEGAKKQPQHF
NA | TRBJ2-5 | NA | TRBV2 | TGTGCCAGCAGTACCAGGGGTCCAGAGACCCAGTACTTC | CASSTRGPETQYF